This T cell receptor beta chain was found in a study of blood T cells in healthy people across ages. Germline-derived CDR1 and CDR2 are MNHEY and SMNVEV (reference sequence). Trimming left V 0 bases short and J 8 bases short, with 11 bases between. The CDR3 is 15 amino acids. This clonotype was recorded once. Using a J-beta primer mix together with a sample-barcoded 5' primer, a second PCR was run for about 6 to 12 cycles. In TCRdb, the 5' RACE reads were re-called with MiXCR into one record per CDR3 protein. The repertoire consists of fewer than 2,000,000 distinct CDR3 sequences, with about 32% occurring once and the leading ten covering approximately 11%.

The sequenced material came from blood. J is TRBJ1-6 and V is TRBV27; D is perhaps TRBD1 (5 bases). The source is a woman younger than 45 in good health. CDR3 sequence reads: CASSLSGTSYSPLHF. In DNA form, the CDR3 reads TGTGCCAGCAGTTTATCCGGGACGAGTTATTCACCCCTCCACTTT.